This T cell receptor (beta chain) was identified during a study of shared clonotypes between healthy human individuals. Findings and caveats of the study: Researchers sampled blood only, noting tissue repertoires likely differ. Roughly 5% of naive CD4 clonotypes were shared across several donors.

Naivety among CD8 cells was defined by CD45RO negativity and positive CCR7 selection, thereby excluding terminally differentiated effector memory CD45RA+ cells. There are 15 residues in the CDR3. The germline CDR1 and CDR2 sequences are GTSNPN and SVGIG (reference sequence). The V end lost 3 bases, the J end lost 3 bases, and 18 bases lay between the germline ends. Assay execution proceeded at the deep level. Assay used: immunoSEQ multiplex PCR; TCRdb lists only in-frame clones, some missing. The sample records approximately 1.9 million clones, about 93% being singletons. Regarding this clone: Its antigen is undetermined.

The gene calls are TRBV30 and TRBJ2-7; the D gene could be TRBD1 or TRBD2 (6 bases each). The specimen was naive CD8+ T cells from PBMCs. This receptor was taken from a man in his late teens or twenties in good health. Some clones in this sample may be carry-over from other donors' samples. In nucleotides, the CDR3 is TGTGCCTGGAGAGGGGGGACGGGGAGATTCTACGAGCAGTACTTC. Its protein is CAWRGGTGRFYEQYF. Together with reference TRBV30 and TRBJ2-7, the CDR3 gives the full variable domain: SQTIHQWPATLVQPVGSPLSLECTVEGTSNPNLYWYRQAAGRGLQLLFYSVGIGQISSEVPQNLSASRPQDRQFILSSKKLLLSDSGFYLCAWRGGTGRFYEQYFGPGTRLTVT.